Following are 6 T cell receptor beta chains from one sample sequenced in a study of identical twins (TCRdb year 2016). Libraries were built with 5' RACE. The sequencing machine was an Illumina HiSeq 2000. TCRdb passed the public sequencing reads through fastp at Q25 and MiXCR, retaining productive beta sequences. Each CDR3 protein appears once, grouped with its most common genes and DNA. In this sample the table shows about 470,000 distinct CDR3 sequences, 20% to 30% of which occur a single time. 2.5% to 3.5% of the sample goes to the ten largest clones. Separately, the same data were catalogued under a study of T cells expressing NK-cell markers.

Source material: CD4+ T cells sorted from blood. The origin of the receptors is a woman under 30 in good health.

This clonotype occurred many times. V gene TRBV3-1 combines with J gene TRBJ1-2, with TRBD1 as a possible D gene (5 bases). Germline lookup yields CDR1 LGHDT and CDR2 YNNKEL (reference sequence). Trimming stripped 1 base from V and 8 bases from J, with 5 bases between. This CDR3 is built from 11 residues. CDR3 in DNA: TGTGCCAGCAGCCAAGGGGGCGGCTACACCTTC. Its protein is CASSQGGGYTF.

The chain links TRBV3-1 to TRBJ2-1; TRBD2 agrees at 10 bases. Germline V gene sequence: CDR1 LGHDT, CDR2 YNNKEL (reference sequence). Trimming at V came to 0 bases and at J to 6 bases, leaving 2 bases not matched to a gene. This CDR3 contains 15 residues. The CDR3 nucleotides are TGTGCCAGCAGCCAAGATCTAGCGGGGGCCAATGAGCAGTTCTTC. Its protein is CASSQDLAGANEQFF.

The chain joins TRBV7-9 to TRBJ1-4; D gene uncertain. Per germline, CDR1 SEHNR and CDR2 FQNEAQ (reference sequence). Trimming shortened V by 5 bases and J by 4 bases, and 14 bases separated the two germline ends. There are 15 residues in the CDR3. The CDR3 DNA follows: TGTGCCAGCAGCCACCCGGCGGCCGGTAATGAAAAACTGTTTTTT. Its protein is CASSHPAAGNEKLFF. Using reference TRBV7-9 and TRBJ1-4 for the parts outside the CDR3, the full variable domain is DTGVSQNPRHKITKRGQNVTFRCDPISEHNRLYWYRQTLGQGPEFLTYFQNEAQLEKSRLLSDRFSAERPKGSFSTLEIQRTEQGDSAMYLCASSHPAAGNEKLFFGSGTQLSVL.

In its sample, this clonotype was seen a few times. The chain couples TRBV4-3 to TRBJ2-3; D unclear. This CDR3 has 13 residues. Germline CDR1 reads LGHNA; CDR2 reads YSLEER. The V and J ends lost 0 bases and 4 bases respectively, with 5 bases between them. CDR3 loop: CASSQDRPDTQYF. CDR3 DNA: TGCGCCAGCAGCCAAGATCGGCCAGATACGCAGTATTTT.

The chain is built from TRBV12-3 or TRBV12-4 and TRBJ1-1; 7 positions agree with TRBD1. CDR3 length: 16 residues. With V trimmed by 7 bases and J by 4 bases, 15 bases remained unmatched. In DNA, the CDR3 is TGTGCCAGCACTCTGACAGGGCAGGTGGTAGGCACTGAAGCTTTCTTT. Translating it yields CASTLTGQVVGTEAFF.

This clonotype was detected ten times or more. This chain joins TRBV20-1 and TRBJ1-4; the match to TRBD1 covers 9 bases. Germline lookup yields CDR1 DFQATT and CDR2 SNEGSKA (reference sequence). The CDR3 contains 15 residues. V gave up 4 bases and J gave up 8 bases; unmatched junction bases: 11. CDR3 coding DNA: TGCAGTGCTACCGGTTGGGGACAGGGAAACGAAAAACTGTTTTTT. Translating gives CSATGWGQGNEKLFF.